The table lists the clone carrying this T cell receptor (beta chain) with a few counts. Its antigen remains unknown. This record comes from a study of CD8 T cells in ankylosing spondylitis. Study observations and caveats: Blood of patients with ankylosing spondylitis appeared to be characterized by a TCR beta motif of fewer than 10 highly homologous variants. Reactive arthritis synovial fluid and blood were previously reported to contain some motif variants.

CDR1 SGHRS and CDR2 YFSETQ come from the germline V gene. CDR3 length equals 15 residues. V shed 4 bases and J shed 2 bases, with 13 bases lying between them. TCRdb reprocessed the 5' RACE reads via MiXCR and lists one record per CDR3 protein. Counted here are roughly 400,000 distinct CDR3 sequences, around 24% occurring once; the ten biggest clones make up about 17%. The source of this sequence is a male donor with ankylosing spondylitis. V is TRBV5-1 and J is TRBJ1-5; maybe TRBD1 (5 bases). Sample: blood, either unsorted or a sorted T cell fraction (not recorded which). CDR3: CASSPDGAGNQPQHF. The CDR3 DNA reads TGCGCCAGCAGCCCGGACGGGGCAGGCAATCAGCCCCAGCATTTT.